One and the same sample provided the 30 T cell receptor beta chains below, sequenced in a study of radiotherapy plus CTLA-4 blockade in lung cancer. The repertoire was sequenced with immunoSEQ multiplex PCR; TCRdb's copy has only in-frame clones and lacks some. The table records 53,000 or so clones, 80% to 90% of them present only once. Here the sequenced sample was peripheral blood, taken from a patient treated with radiotherapy plus ipilimumab. The receptors were gathered from a human donor with non-small cell lung cancer that progressed on radiotherapy plus ipilimumab. Some clones in this sample may be carry-over from other donors' samples.

Concerning this clone: Within the sample, other DNA sequences also encode this same CDR3. The chain couples TRBV10-3 to TRBJ2-1; maybe TRBD1 (5 bases). Germline CDR1 is ENHRY and CDR2 is SYGVKD. The CDR3 covers 12 residues. With 6 bases removed from V and 8 bases from J, the gap between germline ends came to 11 bases. CDR3 protein: CAISESRDEQFF. DNA for the CDR3: TGTGCCATCAGCGAGAGCAGGGATGAGCAGTTCTTC.

The rearrangement links TRBV29-1 to TRBJ2-5; maybe TRBD2 (6 bases). This CDR3 region has 13 residues. Germline CDR1 reads SQVTM; CDR2 reads ANQGSEA. The V gene lost 6 bases and the J gene lost 5 bases, with 16 bases spanning the gap. The CDR3 sequence: CSVLGRSGETQYF. DNA of the CDR3: TGCAGCGTCCTCGGACGAAGCGGGGAGACCCAGTACTTC.

This chain joins TRBV7-3 and TRBJ2-7; TRBD1 might be the D (6 bases). Germline assignment: CDR1 SGHTA and CDR2 FQGTGA. Deletions cut 3 bases from V and 0 bases from J, with 9 bases between. CDR3 length equals 14 residues. The CDR3: CASSFQGNSYEQYF. CDR3 nucleotides: TGTGCCAGCAGCTTTCAGGGGAACTCCTACGAGCAGTACTTC.

This clone was counted a single time. CDR3 residues: CAIGTGIPGELFF. CDR3 DNA sequence: TGTGCCATCGGGACAGGCATCCCCGGGGAGCTGTTTTTT. V gene TRBV10-3 combines with J gene TRBJ2-2, with 8 bases matching TRBD1. CDR1 is ENHRY and CDR2 is SYGVKD in the germline V gene. The CDR3 spans 13 residues. V was clipped by 8 bases and J by 6 bases; unmatched bases: 5.

The V call is TRBV7-3, the J call TRBJ2-2, with 9 bases fitting TRBD2. CDR1 is SGHTA and CDR2 is FQGTGA in the germline V gene. The CDR3 is 15 residues long. With V trimmed by 6 bases and J by 6 bases, 8 bases remained unmatched. DNA for the CDR3: TGTGCCAGCAGTGCCGCGGGGGGGCTACCCGGGGAGCTGTTTTTT. The encoded protein is CASSAAGGLPGELFF.

V and J are TRBV9 and TRBJ2-6, with a weak D call TRBD2 (5 bases). The germline CDR1 and CDR2 sequences are SGDLS and YYNGEE. The V gene lost 4 bases and the J gene lost 0 bases, with 14 bases spanning the gap. This CDR3 contains 17 residues. CDR3 residues: CASSPRTGISGANVLTF. CDR3 DNA: TGTGCCAGCAGCCCCAGGACGGGAATCTCTGGGGCCAACGTCCTGACTTTC. The variable domain in full, completed from reference TRBV9 and TRBJ2-6, reads DSGVTQTPKHLITATGQRVTLRCSPRSGDLSVYWYQQSLDQGLQFLIQYYNGEERAKGNILERFSAQQFPDLHSELNLSSLELGDSALYFCASSPRTGISGANVLTFGAGSRLTVL.

The V gene is TRBV12-5, the J gene TRBJ1-2; D gene unclear. The V end lost 8 bases, the J end lost 8 bases, and 12 bases lay between the germline ends. There are 11 residues in the CDR3. Germline values: CDR1 LGHNT, CDR2 FRNRAP. CDR3 in DNA: TGTGCTAGTCAGGCCTTGGCGGGCTACACCTTC. Encoded protein: CASQALAGYTF.

This clone was seen only once. The chain links TRBV7-8 to TRBJ1-2, with TRBD1 identical over 11 bases. V shed 0 bases, J shed 4 bases, and the junction held 1 base outside the gene matches. The CDR3 covers 15 residues. Germline values: CDR1 SGHVS, CDR2 FQNEAQ. This CDR3 is CASSLAGTGGYGYTF. For the CDR3, the DNA is TGTGCCAGCAGCTTAGCTGGGACAGGGGGCTATGGCTACACCTTC.

This chain uses TRBV18 with TRBJ2-7, with a weak D call TRBD1 (5 bases). V lost 1 base and J 6 bases, leaving 10 bases between the germline ends. The CDR3 loop spans 13 amino acids. Germline V gene data show CDR1 as KGHSH and CDR2 as LQKENI. CDR3 amino acids: CASSPLQGPEQYF. The CDR3 nucleotides are TGTGCCAGCTCACCACTTCAGGGCCCCGAGCAGTACTTC.

The rearrangement uses TRBV19 and TRBJ2-7; the match to TRBD2 covers 10 bases. Losses at the gene ends were 6 bases for V and 5 bases for J; bases not matched to a gene: 13. The CDR3 has 16 residues. CDR1 is LNHDA and CDR2 is SQIVND in the germline V gene (reference sequence). This CDR3 is CASSGLERGGRNEQYF. CDR3 bases: TGTGCCAGTAGCGGACTGGAGCGGGGGGGCAGAAACGAGCAGTACTTC.

V and J are TRBV7-8 and TRBJ2-7, with 9 bases matching TRBD2. The J segment lost 6 bases and the V segment lost 1 base, leaving 7 bases of the junction unmatched. Per the germline V gene, CDR1 is SGHVS and CDR2 is FQNEAQ. The CDR3 contains 15 residues. This CDR3 reads CASSLGVAGEGEQYF. The CDR3 nucleotides are TGTGCCAGCAGCTTAGGGGTAGCGGGGGAAGGCGAGCAGTACTTC. The complete variable domain, with remaining parts taken from reference TRBV7-8 and TRBJ2-7, reads GAGVSQSPRYKVAKRGQDVALRCDPISGHVSLFWYQQALGQGPEFLTYFQNEAQLDKSGLPSDRFFAERPEGSVSTLKIQRTQQEDSAVYLCASSLGVAGEGEQYFGPGTRLTVT.

The chain couples TRBV9 to TRBJ1-1, with TRBD1 matching 7 bases. The CDR3 sequence is 14 residues long. The V gene's germline CDR1 is SGDLS and CDR2 YYNGEE. The V segment lost 4 bases and the J segment 5 bases; nucleotides outside the gene matches: 8. CDR3 amino acids: CASSLRGAETEAFF. DNA of the CDR3: TGTGCCAGCAGCCTCAGGGGGGCTGAGACTGAAGCTTTCTTT. The variable domain in full, with the rest retrieved from reference TRBV9 and TRBJ1-1, is DSGVTQTPKHLITATGQRVTLRCSPRSGDLSVYWYQQSLDQGLQFLIQYYNGEERAKGNILERFSAQQFPDLHSELNLSSLELGDSALYFCASSLRGAETEAFFGQGTRLTVV.

The chain carries TRBV29-1 and TRBJ2-7; 11 nucleotides match TRBD1. V was clipped by 6 bases and J by 0 bases; unmatched bases: 1. The germline CDR1 and CDR2 sequences are SQVTM and ANQGSEA. This CDR3 contains 13 residues. CDR3 protein: CSVGTGGSYEQYF. The CDR3, as DNA: TGCAGCGTAGGGACAGGGGGCTCCTACGAGCAGTACTTC.

V and J are TRBV15 and TRBJ2-7, with 8 bases fitting TRBD1. The V gene's germline CDR1 is LNHNV and CDR2 YYDKDF (reference sequence). V shed 4 bases, J shed 3 bases, and the junction held 2 bases outside the gene matches. The length of the CDR3 is 13 residues. The CDR3 region has the DNA TGTGCCACCAGCACCGGACAGGGCTACGAGCAGTACTTC. Its protein is CATSTGQGYEQYF.

CDR3 region: CATSRGGYNSPLHF. The DNA for the CDR3 is TGTGCCACCAGCAGAGGAGGGTATAATTCACCCCTCCACTTT. V is TRBV15 and J is TRBJ1-6; D not certain. The V and J ends lost 1 base and 4 bases respectively, with 5 bases between them. From germline, CDR1 is LNHNV and CDR2 YYDKDF (reference sequence). The CDR3 has 14 amino acids.

This chain uses TRBV29-1 with TRBJ1-2; D might be TRBD1 (6 bases). This CDR3 is built from 12 residues. The V gene lost 3 bases and the J gene lost 3 bases, with 8 bases spanning the gap. Germline loops: CDR1 SQVTM, CDR2 ANQGSEA. The CDR3 region is CSVDAGDYGYTF. CDR3 bases: TGCAGCGTTGACGCAGGGGACTATGGCTACACCTTC.

The V call is TRBV6-5, the J call TRBJ2-1, with a weak D call TRBD2 (5 bases). Per the germline V gene, CDR1 is MNHEY and CDR2 is SVGAGI. The V gene lost 6 bases and the J gene lost 5 bases, with 14 bases spanning the gap. The CDR3 has 14 residues. The CDR3 is CASSPGESDNEQFF. CDR3 coding DNA: TGTGCCAGCAGCCCCGGGGAGTCCGACAATGAGCAGTTCTTC.

Only a few counts were recorded for this clone. V is TRBV7-8 and J is TRBJ2-3; the match to TRBD2 covers 11 bases. Germline V gene sequence: CDR1 SGHVS, CDR2 FQNEAQ. The trim removed 4 bases at V and 4 bases at J, leaving 13 bases unmatched. This CDR3 comprises 18 residues. DNA for the CDR3: TGTGCCAGCAGCTCCCTATCGGGGACTAGCGGTAGCGCAGATACGCAGTATTTT. Translated: CASSSLSGTSGSADTQYF.

CDR3 coding DNA: TGTGCCAGCAGCTTAACGAGTAGCGGGGGTAATGAGCAGTTCTTC. Amino acid sequence: CASSLTSSGGNEQFF. The chain uses TRBV7-3 and TRBJ2-1; the match to TRBD2 covers 9 bases. The CDR3 is made up of 15 amino acids. Germline V gene lookup returns CDR1 SGHTA and CDR2 FQGTGA. After removal of 0 bases from V and 7 bases from J, the junction contained 4 bases not matched to a gene.

This chain links TRBV30 with TRBJ2-3, with 11 bases fitting TRBD2. V trimming: 5 bases; J trimming: 6 bases; junction bases outside the gene matches: 10. The V gene's germline CDR1 is GTSNPN and CDR2 SVGIG (reference sequence). This CDR3 has 15 residues. The DNA for the CDR3 is TGTGCCTGGGGAATAGCGGGGGGGCCGGGGGATACGCAGTATTTT. Amino acid sequence: CAWGIAGGPGDTQYF.

This clone appeared a single time. One end of the junction varies from germline; a read error may be responsible. The chain couples TRBV6-5 to TRBJ2-5; 13 nucleotides align to TRBD2. The J call may be wrong; the DNA end is better matched by TRBJ2-7. CDR3 length: 15 residues. Germline V gene lookup returns CDR1 MNHEY and CDR2 SVGAGI. CDR3 bases: TGTACCAGCGGAGTTCGTGGACTAGCGGGAGACGAGCAGTACTTC. Translated: CTSGVRGLAGDEQYF.

The table lists this clone with a count of one. One end of the junction does not line up with germline, which may come from a read error. V and J are TRBV7-2 and TRBJ2-7; tentative D call: TRBD1 (6 bases). Per germline, CDR1 SGHTA and CDR2 FQGNSA. This CDR3 region has 12 residues. This chain's CDR3 is CASSFSGGERYF. The DNA of the CDR3 is TGTGCCAGCAGCTTCTCTGGGGGCGAGCGGTACTTC. The whole variable domain, filled in from reference TRBV7-2 and TRBJ2-7, reads GAGVSQSPSNKVTEKGKDVELRCDPISGHTALYWYRQSLGQGLEFLIYFQGNSAPDKSGLPSDRFSAERTGGSVSTLTIQRTQQEDSAVYLCASSFSGGERYFGPGTRLTVT.

The chain links TRBV30 to TRBJ2-5, with D perhaps matching TRBD2 (5 bases). With 4 bases removed from V and 3 bases from J, the gap between germline ends came to 6 bases. The CDR3 has 11 residues. Germline lookup yields CDR1 GTSNPN and CDR2 SVGIG (reference sequence). DNA for the CDR3: TGTGCCTGGACGGGAAAAGAGACCCAGTACTTC. Amino acid sequence: CAWTGKETQYF.

The V and J genes are TRBV15 and TRBJ2-7, with TRBD1 identical over 10 bases. In germline, CDR1 is LNHNV, CDR2 YYDKDF (reference sequence). J lost 6 bases, V lost 1 base, and 6 bases had no gene match. The CDR3 contains 15 residues. CDR3 sequence reads: CATSRAGTGALEQYF. The DNA for the CDR3 is TGTGCCACCAGCAGAGCCGGGACAGGGGCCCTCGAGCAGTACTTC.

The chain links TRBV1 to TRBJ2-2; the table's D gene call, TRBD2, was not cross checked with the DNA. TRBV1 is a documented pseudogene. This CDR3 has 21 residues. The CDR3, as DNA: TGCACCAGCAGCCAAGATCCTCCTGGGACTAGCGGGGGCCCTCCCACCGGGGAGCTGTTTTTT. It codes for CTSSQDPPGTSGGPPTGELFF.

The chain recombines TRBV28 with TRBJ2-7; 7 nucleotides align to TRBD1. In germline, CDR1 is MDHEN, CDR2 SYDVKM. The CDR3 runs 14 residues. Trimming cost V 8 bases and J 3 bases; bases outside gene matches: 10. The CDR3 nucleotides read TGTGCCAGCCGAAGTCCGGGACAGAGCTACGAGCAGTACTTC. It yields the protein CASRSPGQSYEQYF.

CDR3 DNA sequence: TGTGCCAGCAGTTCCCCTCGGGAGACCCAGTACTTC. Translated: CASSSPRETQYF. This rearrangement joins TRBV27 to TRBJ2-5; D is undetermined. The CDR3 covers 12 residues. V dropped 4 bases and J dropped 5 bases, with 8 bases sitting between them. Germline CDR1 MNHEY, CDR2 SMNVEV (reference sequence).

This chain uses TRBV5-1 with TRBJ1-2; D may be TRBD1 (6 bases). This CDR3 has 14 amino acids. Trimming removed 0 bases from V and 2 bases from J, with 8 bases in between. CDR1 SGHRS and CDR2 YFSETQ come from the germline V gene. The CDR3: CASSLDRENYGYTF. The CDR3, as DNA: TGCGCCAGCAGCTTGGACAGGGAGAACTATGGCTACACCTTC.

This clone is classed as medium-sized. The rearrangement links TRBV15 to TRBJ1-5; D ambiguous. The CDR3 runs to 16 residues. The germline V gene has CDR1 LNHNV and CDR2 YYDKDF (reference sequence). Trimming took 0 bases from V and 5 from J, leaving 14 bases between them. CDR3 loop: CATSRDGWQVDQPQHF. CDR3 DNA sequence: TGTGCCACCAGCAGAGATGGGTGGCAGGTAGATCAGCCCCAGCATTTT. Full variable domain (rest looked up from reference TRBV15 and TRBJ1-5): DAMVIQNPRYQVTQFGKPVTLSCSQTLNHNVMYWYQQKSSQAPKLLFHYYDKDFNNEADTPDNFQSRRPNTSFCFLDIRSPGLGDTAMYLCATSRDGWQVDQPQHFGDGTRLSIL.

The rearrangement links TRBV25-1 to TRBJ2-3; 7 nucleotides line up with TRBD1. This CDR3 is 14 amino acids long. The J segment lost 4 bases and the V segment lost 4 bases, leaving 5 bases of the junction unmatched. Germline values: CDR1 MGHDK, CDR2 SYGVNS. This chain's CDR3 is CASSAPQGADTQYF. The CDR3 DNA follows: TGTGCCAGCAGTGCACCGCAGGGGGCAGATACGCAGTATTTT.